Listed below are T cell receptor beta chains from one sample, sequenced in a study of OX40 agonist ivuxolimab in advanced cancers. Method: immunoSEQ multiplex PCR; TCRdb's copy keeps in-frame clones and lacks some. The data hold around 40,000 clones, with over 80% observed a single time. Sequences were derived from CD4+ or CD8+ T cells sorted from blood, sampled in a trial of the OX40 agonist ivuxolimab. The receptors originated from an adult with an advanced solid tumor such as melanoma, head and neck, liver or kidney cancer. The CDR3 runs from the conserved cysteine through the conserved F or W. Each record gives: D gene, clone size, J gene, V gene, CDR3 length, CDR3 DNA, CDR3 protein. A D gene is named only where the DNA matches it firmly. The size of a clone is reported for some rows only, either as once, few or many, or as a class for expanded clones.

D gene: TRBD1
clone size: NA
J gene: TRBJ2-7
V gene: TRBV5-1
CDR3 length: 13
CDR3 DNA: TGCGCCAGCAGCCTCGGGACAGACTACGAGCAGTACTTC
CDR3 protein: CASSLGTDYEQYF

D gene: TRBD1
clone size: NA
J gene: TRBJ1-2
V gene: TRBV5-6
CDR3 length: 18
CDR3 DNA: TGTGCCAGCAGCTTGGTGGGGTGGCAGGGGGCATTTAACTATGGCTACACCTTC
CDR3 protein: CASSLVGWQGAFNYGYTF

D gene: NA
clone size: NA
J gene: TRBJ1-4
V gene: TRBV6-5
CDR3 length: 14
CDR3 DNA: TGTGCCAGCAGCCCGCGACGGATCAATGAAAAACTGTTTTTT
CDR3 protein: CASSPRRINEKLFF

D gene: NA
clone size: NA
J gene: TRBJ2-2
V gene: TRBV11-2
CDR3 length: 15
CDR3 DNA: TGTGCCAGCAGCTTATTCGGGACGGAGGCCGGGGAGCTGTTTTTT
CDR3 protein: CASSLFGTEAGELFF

D gene: NA
clone size: few
J gene: TRBJ2-7
V gene: TRBV11-2
CDR3 length: 14
CDR3 DNA: TGTGCCAGCAGTAGAATGGTAAGCGGCTACGAGCAGTACTTC
CDR3 protein: CASSRMVSGYEQYF

D gene: NA
clone size: NA
J gene: TRBJ2-7
V gene: TRBV4-1
CDR3 length: 14
CDR3 DNA: TGCGCCAGCAGCCAAGATTTGGGCTCCTACGAGCAGTACTTC
CDR3 protein: CASSQDLGSYEQYF

D gene: NA
clone size: NA
J gene: TRBJ2-7
V gene: TRBV7-2
CDR3 length: 13
CDR3 DNA: TGTGCCAGCAGCTTGGGGAGGTCCTACGAGCAGTACTTC
CDR3 protein: CASSLGRSYEQYF

D gene: TRBD2
clone size: few
J gene: TRBJ2-7
V gene: TRBV4-3
CDR3 length: 20
CDR3 DNA: TGCGCCAGCAGCCAAGAATTAGCGGGACTAGCGGCCTCATGGTCCTACGAGCAGTACTTC
CDR3 protein: CASSQELAGLAASWSYEQYF

D gene: NA
clone size: NA
J gene: TRBJ2-3
V gene: TRBV10-1
CDR3 length: 12
CDR3 DNA: TGCGCCAGCAGTCCCTACTTGGATACGCAGTATTTT
CDR3 protein: CASSPYLDTQYF

D gene: NA
clone size: NA
J gene: TRBJ1-1
V gene: TRBV19
CDR3 length: 16
CDR3 DNA: TGTGCCAGTAGTACCCCTTGGGGGGACATGAACACTGAAGCTTTCTTT
CDR3 protein: CASSTPWGDMNTEAFF

D gene: TRBD2
clone size: NA
J gene: TRBJ2-1
V gene: TRBV11-2
CDR3 length: 20
CDR3 DNA: TGTGCCAGCAGCTTAGATAGACCCCTCCTAGCGGGAGGGCGATACGGTGAGCAGTTCTTC
CDR3 protein: CASSLDRPLLAGGRYGEQFF

D gene: NA
clone size: NA
J gene: TRBJ1-1
V gene: TRBV7-6
CDR3 length: 14
CDR3 DNA: TGTGCCAGCAGCTCACCCCCCGTGAACACTGAAGCTTTCTTT
CDR3 protein: CASSSPPVNTEAFF

D gene: TRBD2
clone size: NA
J gene: TRBJ2-3
V gene: TRBV30
CDR3 length: 18
CDR3 DNA: TGTGCCTGGAGTCCCACGAATTTTGGGACTAGGGAAGCTAATACGCAGTATTTT
CDR3 protein: CAWSPTNFGTREANTQYF

D gene: NA
clone size: NA
J gene: TRBJ2-2
V gene: TRBV19
CDR3 length: 14
CDR3 DNA: TGTGCCAGTAGTATACAGGGGAACACCGGGGAGCTGTTTTTT
CDR3 protein: CASSIQGNTGELFF

D gene: NA
clone size: NA
J gene: TRBJ1-3
V gene: TRBV7-9
CDR3 length: 18
CDR3 DNA: TGTGCCAGCAGATATCCGGAAGGTGGGAAGCGCTCTGGAAACACCATATATTTT
CDR3 protein: CASRYPEGGKRSGNTIYF

D gene: NA
clone size: NA
J gene: TRBJ1-2
V gene: TRBV28
CDR3 length: 14
CDR3 DNA: TGTGCCAGCAGTTTAGTACAGATAGACTATGGCTACACCTTC
CDR3 protein: CASSLVQIDYGYTF

D gene: TRBD1
clone size: NA
J gene: TRBJ1-5
V gene: TRBV15
CDR3 length: 15
CDR3 DNA: TGTGCCACCAGCAGAGATCGGACAGGGTATCAGCCCCAGCATTTT
CDR3 protein: CATSRDRTGYQPQHF

D gene: NA
clone size: NA
J gene: TRBJ1-1
V gene: TRBV6-1
CDR3 length: 14
CDR3 DNA: TGTGCCAGCAGTGAGACAAGGAAGAACACTGAAGCTTTCTTT
CDR3 protein: CASSETRKNTEAFF

D gene: TRBD2
clone size: NA
J gene: TRBJ2-1
V gene: TRBV7-9
CDR3 length: 17
CDR3 DNA: TGTGCCAGCAGCCCCCGTCGGACTAGCGGGCTTTACAATGAGCAGTTCTTC
CDR3 protein: CASSPRRTSGLYNEQFF

D gene: TRBD1
clone size: NA
J gene: TRBJ1-2
V gene: TRBV9
CDR3 length: 15
CDR3 DNA: TGTGCCAGCAGCGTATTCGGACAGGGAGGCTATGGCTACACCTTC
CDR3 protein: CASSVFGQGGYGYTF

D gene: NA
clone size: NA
J gene: TRBJ1-3
V gene: TRBV11-3
CDR3 length: 17
CDR3 DNA: TGTGCCAGCAGCTTTAGCGGTTGGGGGCGAAGAGGAAACACCATATATTTT
CDR3 protein: CASSFSGWGRRGNTIYF

D gene: NA
clone size: NA
J gene: TRBJ2-5
V gene: TRBV6-6
CDR3 length: 12
CDR3 DNA: TGTGCCAGCAGTCAGGGGTCGGAGACCCAGTACTTC
CDR3 protein: CASSQGSETQYF

D gene: NA
clone size: NA
J gene: TRBJ2-6
V gene: TRBV6-5
CDR3 length: 15
CDR3 DNA: TGTGCCAGCAGATGGACAGTCTCTGGGGCCAACGTCCTGACTTTC
CDR3 protein: CASRWTVSGANVLTF

D gene: NA
clone size: NA
J gene: TRBJ1-4
V gene: TRBV6-1
CDR3 length: 15
CDR3 DNA: TGTGCCAGCAGTGAGTCAAAGCGCCAGATTGAAAAACTGTTTTTT
CDR3 protein: CASSESKRQIEKLFF

D gene: TRBD2
clone size: NA
J gene: TRBJ2-3
V gene: TRBV27
CDR3 length: 16
CDR3 DNA: TGTGCCAGCAGTCGACGTTCTAGCGGGAGGACAGATACGCAGTATTTT
CDR3 protein: CASSRRSSGRTDTQYF

D gene: TRBD2
clone size: NA
J gene: TRBJ2-7
V gene: TRBV6-1
CDR3 length: 15
CDR3 DNA: TGTGCCAGCAGTGCCGGGACTAGCGGGAGCTACGAGCAGTACTTC
CDR3 protein: CASSAGTSGSYEQYF

D gene: NA
clone size: NA
J gene: TRBJ2-3
V gene: TRBV7-8
CDR3 length: 11
CDR3 DNA: TGTGCCAGCAGCCAAAACTCTCCCCAGTATTTT
CDR3 protein: CASSQNSPQYF

D gene: NA
clone size: NA
J gene: TRBJ2-2
V gene: TRBV5-5
CDR3 length: 12
CDR3 DNA: TGTGCCAGCAGCCCAAACACCGGGGAGCTGTTTTTT
CDR3 protein: CASSPNTGELFF